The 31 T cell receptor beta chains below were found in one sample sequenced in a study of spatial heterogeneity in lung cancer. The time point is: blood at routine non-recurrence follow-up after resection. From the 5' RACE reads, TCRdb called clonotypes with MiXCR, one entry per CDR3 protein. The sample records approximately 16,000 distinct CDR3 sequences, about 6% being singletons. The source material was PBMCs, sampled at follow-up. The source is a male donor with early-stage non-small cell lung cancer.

CDR3 sequence reads: CASSKARGTGTSRASGELFF. The DNA of the CDR3 is TGTGCCAGCAGCAAAGCGCGGGGGACAGGGACTTCCAGGGCGTCCGGAGAGCTGTTTTTT. The chain couples TRBV21-1 to TRBJ2-2; the table assigns TRBD1, which was not confirmed against the DNA. TRBV21-1 is marked as a pseudogene. The CDR3 covers 20 residues.

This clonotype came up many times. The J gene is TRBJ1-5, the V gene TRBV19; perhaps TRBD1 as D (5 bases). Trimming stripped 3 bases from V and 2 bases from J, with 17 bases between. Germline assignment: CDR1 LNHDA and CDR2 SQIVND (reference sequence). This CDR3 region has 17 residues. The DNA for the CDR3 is TGTGCCAGTAGTATCTCCCAGGGTGGTTCGGGCAATCAGCCCCAGCATTTT. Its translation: CASSISQGGSGNQPQHF.

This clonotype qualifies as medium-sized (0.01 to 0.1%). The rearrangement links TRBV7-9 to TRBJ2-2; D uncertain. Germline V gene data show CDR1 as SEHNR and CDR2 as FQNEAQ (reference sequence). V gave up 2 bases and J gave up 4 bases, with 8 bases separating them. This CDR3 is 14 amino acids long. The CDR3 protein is CASSLQTSTGELFF. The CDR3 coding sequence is TGTGCCAGCAGCTTACAAACCAGCACCGGGGAGCTGTTTTTT.

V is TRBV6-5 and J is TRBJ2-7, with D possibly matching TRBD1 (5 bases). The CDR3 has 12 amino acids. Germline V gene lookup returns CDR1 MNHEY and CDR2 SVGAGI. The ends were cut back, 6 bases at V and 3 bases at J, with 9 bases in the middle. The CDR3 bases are TGTGCCAGCAGCTCTAGGGGCTACGAGCAGTACTTC. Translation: CASSSRGYEQYF.

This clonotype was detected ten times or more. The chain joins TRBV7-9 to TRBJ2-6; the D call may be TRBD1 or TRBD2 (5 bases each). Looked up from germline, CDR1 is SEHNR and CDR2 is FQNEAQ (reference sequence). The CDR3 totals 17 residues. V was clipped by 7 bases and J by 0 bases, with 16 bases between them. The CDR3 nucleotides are TGTGCCAGCACCTCCCGGTTGGGGGACTCTGGGGCCAACGTCCTGACTTTC. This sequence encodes CASTSRLGDSGANVLTF.

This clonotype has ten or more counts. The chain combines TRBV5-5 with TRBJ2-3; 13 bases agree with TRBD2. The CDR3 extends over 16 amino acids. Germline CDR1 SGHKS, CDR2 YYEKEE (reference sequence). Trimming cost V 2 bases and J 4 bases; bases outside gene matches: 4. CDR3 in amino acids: CASSFGLAGAADTQYF. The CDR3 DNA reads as TGTGCCAGCAGCTTCGGACTAGCGGGAGCGGCAGATACGCAGTATTTT.

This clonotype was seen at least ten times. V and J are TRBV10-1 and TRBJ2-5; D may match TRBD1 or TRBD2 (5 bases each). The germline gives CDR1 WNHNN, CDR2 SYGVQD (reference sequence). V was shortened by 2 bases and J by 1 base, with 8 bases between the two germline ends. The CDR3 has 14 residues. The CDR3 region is CASSEGGSQETQYF. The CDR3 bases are TGCGCCAGCAGTGAGGGGGGAAGCCAAGAGACCCAGTACTTC.

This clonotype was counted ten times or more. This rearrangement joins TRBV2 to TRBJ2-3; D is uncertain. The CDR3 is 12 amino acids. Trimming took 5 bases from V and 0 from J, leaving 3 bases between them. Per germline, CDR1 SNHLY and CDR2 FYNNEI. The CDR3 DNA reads TGTGCCAGCAGTCTTAGCACAGATACGCAGTATTTT. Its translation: CASSLSTDTQYF.

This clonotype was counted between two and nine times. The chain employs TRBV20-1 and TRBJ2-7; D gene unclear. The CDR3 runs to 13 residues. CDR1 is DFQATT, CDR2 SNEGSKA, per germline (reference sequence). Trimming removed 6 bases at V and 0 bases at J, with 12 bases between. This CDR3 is CSAVSRSSYEQYF. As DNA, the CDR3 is TGCAGTGCCGTCTCTAGGAGCTCCTACGAGCAGTACTTC.

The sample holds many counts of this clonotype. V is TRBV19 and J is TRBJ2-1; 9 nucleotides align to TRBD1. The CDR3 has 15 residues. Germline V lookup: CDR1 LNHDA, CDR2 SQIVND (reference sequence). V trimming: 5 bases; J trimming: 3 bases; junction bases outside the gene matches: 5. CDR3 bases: TGTGCCAGTAGTTCCCGGGACAGGGACTACAATGAGCAGTTCTTC. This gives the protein CASSSRDRDYNEQFF.

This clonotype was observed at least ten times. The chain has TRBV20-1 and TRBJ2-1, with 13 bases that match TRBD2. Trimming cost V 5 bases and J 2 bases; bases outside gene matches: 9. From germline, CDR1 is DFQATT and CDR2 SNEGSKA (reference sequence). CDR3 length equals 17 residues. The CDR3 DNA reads TGCAGTGCTCCGGGACTAGCGGGACCACCTGCCTACAATGAGCAGTTCTTC. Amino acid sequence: CSAPGLAGPPAYNEQFF.

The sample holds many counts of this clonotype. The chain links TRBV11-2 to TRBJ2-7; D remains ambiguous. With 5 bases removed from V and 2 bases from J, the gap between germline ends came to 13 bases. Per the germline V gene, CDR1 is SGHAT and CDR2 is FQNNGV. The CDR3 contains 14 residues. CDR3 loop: CASSPLTGTYEQYF. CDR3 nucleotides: TGTGCCAGCAGCCCCCTGACTGGAACCTACGAGCAGTACTTC. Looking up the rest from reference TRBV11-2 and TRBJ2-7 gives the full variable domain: EAGVAQSPRYKIIEKRQSVAFWCNPISGHATLYWYQQILGQGPKLLIQFQNNGVVDDSQLPKDRFSAERLKGVDSTLKIQPAKLEDSAVYLCASSPLTGTYEQYFGPGTRLTVT.

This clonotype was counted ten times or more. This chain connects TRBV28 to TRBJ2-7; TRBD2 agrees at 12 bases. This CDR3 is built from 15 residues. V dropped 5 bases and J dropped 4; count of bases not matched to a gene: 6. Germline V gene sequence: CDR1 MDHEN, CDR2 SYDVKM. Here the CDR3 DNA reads TGTGCCAGCAGTCCCCCACTAGCGGGAGGTTACGAGCAGTACTTC. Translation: CASSPPLAGGYEQYF. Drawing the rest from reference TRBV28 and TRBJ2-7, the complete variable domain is DVKVTQSSRYLVKRTGEKVFLECVQDMDHENMFWYRQDPGLGLRLIYFSYDVKMKEKGDIPEGYSVSREKKERFSLILESASTNQTSMYLCASSPPLAGGYEQYFGPGTRLTVT.

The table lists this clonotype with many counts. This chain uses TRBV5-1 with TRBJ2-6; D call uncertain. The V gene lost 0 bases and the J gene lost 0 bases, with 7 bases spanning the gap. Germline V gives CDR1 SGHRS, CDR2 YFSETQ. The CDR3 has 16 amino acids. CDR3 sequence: CASSLEPLSGANVLTF. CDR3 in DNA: TGCGCCAGCAGCTTGGAACCCCTCTCTGGGGCCAACGTCCTGACTTTC.

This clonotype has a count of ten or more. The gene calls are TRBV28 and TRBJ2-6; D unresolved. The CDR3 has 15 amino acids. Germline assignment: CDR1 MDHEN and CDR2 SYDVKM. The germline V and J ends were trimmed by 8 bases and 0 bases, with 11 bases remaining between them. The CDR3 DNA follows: TGTGCCAGCGGACGAAGAACCTCTGGGGCCAACGTCCTGACTTTC. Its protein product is CASGRRTSGANVLTF.

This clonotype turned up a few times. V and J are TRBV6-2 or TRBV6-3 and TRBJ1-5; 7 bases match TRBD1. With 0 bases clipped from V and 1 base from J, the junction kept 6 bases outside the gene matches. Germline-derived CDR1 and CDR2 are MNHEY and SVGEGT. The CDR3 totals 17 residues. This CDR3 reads CASSYSQDRWSNQPQHF. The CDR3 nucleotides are TGTGCCAGCAGTTACTCCCAGGACAGGTGGAGCAATCAGCCCCAGCATTTT.

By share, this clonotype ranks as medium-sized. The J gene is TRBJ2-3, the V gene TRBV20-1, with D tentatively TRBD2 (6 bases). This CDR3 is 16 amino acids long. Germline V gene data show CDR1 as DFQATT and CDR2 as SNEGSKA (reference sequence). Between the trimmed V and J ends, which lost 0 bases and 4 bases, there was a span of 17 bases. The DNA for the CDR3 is TGCAGTGCTAGAGAGGAGGGGAACCCCTGGGCAGATACGCAGTATTTT. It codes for CSAREEGNPWADTQYF.

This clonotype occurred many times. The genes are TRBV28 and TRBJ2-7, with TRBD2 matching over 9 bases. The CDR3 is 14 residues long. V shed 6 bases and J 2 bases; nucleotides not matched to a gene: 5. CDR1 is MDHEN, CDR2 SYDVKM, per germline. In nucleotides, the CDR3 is TGTGCCAGCAGAATGGCGGGAGGGGCCTACGAGCAGTACTTC. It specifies CASRMAGGAYEQYF.

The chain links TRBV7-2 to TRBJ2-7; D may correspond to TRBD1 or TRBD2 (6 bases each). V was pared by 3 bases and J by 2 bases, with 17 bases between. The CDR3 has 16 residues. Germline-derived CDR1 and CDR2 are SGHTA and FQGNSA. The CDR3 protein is CASSFSAGGLPYEQYF. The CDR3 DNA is TGTGCCAGCAGCTTTTCGGCTGGGGGGCTACCCTACGAGCAGTACTTC.

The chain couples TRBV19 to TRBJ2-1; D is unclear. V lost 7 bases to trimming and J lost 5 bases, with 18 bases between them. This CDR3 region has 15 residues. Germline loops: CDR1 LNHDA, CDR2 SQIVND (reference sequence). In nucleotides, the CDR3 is TGTGCCAGTACCCCGCCAGCGAATCTTGACAATGAGCAGTTCTTC. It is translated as CASTPPANLDNEQFF.

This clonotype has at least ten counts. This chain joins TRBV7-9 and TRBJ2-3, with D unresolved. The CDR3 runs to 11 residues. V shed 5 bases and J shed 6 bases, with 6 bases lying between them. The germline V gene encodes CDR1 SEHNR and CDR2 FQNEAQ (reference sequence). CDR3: CASSPQDTQYF. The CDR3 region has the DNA TGTGCCAGCAGCCCCCAGGATACGCAGTATTTT.

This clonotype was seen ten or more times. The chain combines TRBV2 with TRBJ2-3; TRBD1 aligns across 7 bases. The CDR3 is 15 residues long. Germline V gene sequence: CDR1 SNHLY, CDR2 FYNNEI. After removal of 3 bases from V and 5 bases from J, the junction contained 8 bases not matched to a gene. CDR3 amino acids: CASSDPDRAGDTQYF. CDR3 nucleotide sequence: TGTGCCAGCAGTGACCCCGACAGGGCGGGAGATACGCAGTATTTT.

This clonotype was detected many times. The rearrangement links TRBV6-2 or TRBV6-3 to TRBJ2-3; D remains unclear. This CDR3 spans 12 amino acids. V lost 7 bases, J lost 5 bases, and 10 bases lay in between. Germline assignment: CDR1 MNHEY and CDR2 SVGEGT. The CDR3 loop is CASKKYIDTQYF. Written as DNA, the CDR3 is TGTGCCAGCAAGAAATACATAGATACGCAGTATTTT.

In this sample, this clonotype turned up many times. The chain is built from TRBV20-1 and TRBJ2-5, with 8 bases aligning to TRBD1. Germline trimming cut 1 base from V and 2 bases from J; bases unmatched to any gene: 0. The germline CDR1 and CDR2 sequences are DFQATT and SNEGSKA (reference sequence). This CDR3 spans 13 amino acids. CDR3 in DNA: TGCAGTGCTAGAGGGGACAGGCAAGAGACCCAGTACTTC. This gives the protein CSARGDRQETQYF.

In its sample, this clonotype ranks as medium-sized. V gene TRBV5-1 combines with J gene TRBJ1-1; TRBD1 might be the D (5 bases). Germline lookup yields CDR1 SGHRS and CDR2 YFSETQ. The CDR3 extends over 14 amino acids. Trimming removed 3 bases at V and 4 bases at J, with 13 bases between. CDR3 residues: CASSSQGGGTEAFF. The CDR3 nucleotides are TGCGCCAGCAGCTCGCAGGGAGGCGGCACTGAAGCTTTCTTT.

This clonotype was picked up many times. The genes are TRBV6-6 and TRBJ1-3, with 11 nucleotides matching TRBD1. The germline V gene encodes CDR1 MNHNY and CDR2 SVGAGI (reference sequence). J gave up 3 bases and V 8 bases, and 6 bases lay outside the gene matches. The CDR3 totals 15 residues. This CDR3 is CASGWTGGFGNTIYF. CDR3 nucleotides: TGTGCCAGCGGCTGGACAGGGGGCTTTGGAAACACCATATATTTT.

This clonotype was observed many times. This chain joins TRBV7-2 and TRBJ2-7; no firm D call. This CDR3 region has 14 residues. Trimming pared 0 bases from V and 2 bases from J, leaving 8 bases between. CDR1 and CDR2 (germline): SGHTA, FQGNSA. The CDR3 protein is CASSLASGAYEQYF. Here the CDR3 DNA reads TGTGCCAGCAGCTTAGCGTCCGGAGCCTACGAGCAGTACTTC.

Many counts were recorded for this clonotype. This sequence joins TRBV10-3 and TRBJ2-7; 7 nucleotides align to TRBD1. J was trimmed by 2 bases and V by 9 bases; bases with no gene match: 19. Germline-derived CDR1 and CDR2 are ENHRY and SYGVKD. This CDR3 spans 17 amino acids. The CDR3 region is CAIRAGTVGSYTYEQYF. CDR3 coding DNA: TGTGCCATAAGAGCCGGGACAGTTGGGTCATACACCTACGAGCAGTACTTC.

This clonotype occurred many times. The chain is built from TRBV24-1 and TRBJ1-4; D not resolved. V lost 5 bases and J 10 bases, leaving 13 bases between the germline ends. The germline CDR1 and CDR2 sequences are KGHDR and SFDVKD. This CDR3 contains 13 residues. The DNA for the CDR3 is TGTGCCACCAGTGCCCCTGGGCACGGAAAACTGTTTTTT. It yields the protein CATSAPGHGKLFF.

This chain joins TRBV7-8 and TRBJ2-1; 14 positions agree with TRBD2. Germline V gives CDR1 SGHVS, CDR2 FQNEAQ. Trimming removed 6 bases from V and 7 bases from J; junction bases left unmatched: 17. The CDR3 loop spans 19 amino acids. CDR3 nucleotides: TGTGCCAGCAGAGGACCGACCTTTTACAGGACTAGCGGGAGGAATGAGCAGTTCTTC. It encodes CASRGPTFYRTSGRNEQFF.

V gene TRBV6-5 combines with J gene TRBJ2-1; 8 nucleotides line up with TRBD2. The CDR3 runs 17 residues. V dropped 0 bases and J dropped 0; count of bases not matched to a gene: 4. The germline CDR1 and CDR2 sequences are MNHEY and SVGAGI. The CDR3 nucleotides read TGTGCCAGCAGTTACTCGGGTACTAGCGGCTCCTACAATGAGCAGTTCTTC. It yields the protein CASSYSGTSGSYNEQFF.